Reported below is one TCR beta chain. Its antigen is still unknown. Repertoires were generated with immunoSEQ multiplex PCR, while TCRdb's copy carries only in-frame clones and drops some. The sample shows about 200,000 clones, approximately 87% of them seen only once. This sample is drawn from a study of cytomegalovirus exposure and HLA in healthy donors. Whole-study results and caveats: In vitro checks showed that a few CMV-associated chains really do target CMV antigens.

The validation cohort, a group of under 150 subjects, included the donors and was separate from the approximately 650-subject first cohort. Sample: PBMCs. This TCR was recovered from a woman aged 18-29 years in good health and CMV-seronegative.

As DNA, the CDR3 is TGCGCCAGCACTCCCAGGGGGACCGGGGAGCTGTTTTTT. It is translated as CASTPRGTGELFF. The rearrangement links TRBV10-2 to TRBJ2-2; TRBD1 matches at 7 bases. The CDR3 spans 13 residues. J lost 5 bases, V lost 7 bases, and 4 bases had no gene match. The germline gives CDR1 WSHSY, CDR2 SAAADI.